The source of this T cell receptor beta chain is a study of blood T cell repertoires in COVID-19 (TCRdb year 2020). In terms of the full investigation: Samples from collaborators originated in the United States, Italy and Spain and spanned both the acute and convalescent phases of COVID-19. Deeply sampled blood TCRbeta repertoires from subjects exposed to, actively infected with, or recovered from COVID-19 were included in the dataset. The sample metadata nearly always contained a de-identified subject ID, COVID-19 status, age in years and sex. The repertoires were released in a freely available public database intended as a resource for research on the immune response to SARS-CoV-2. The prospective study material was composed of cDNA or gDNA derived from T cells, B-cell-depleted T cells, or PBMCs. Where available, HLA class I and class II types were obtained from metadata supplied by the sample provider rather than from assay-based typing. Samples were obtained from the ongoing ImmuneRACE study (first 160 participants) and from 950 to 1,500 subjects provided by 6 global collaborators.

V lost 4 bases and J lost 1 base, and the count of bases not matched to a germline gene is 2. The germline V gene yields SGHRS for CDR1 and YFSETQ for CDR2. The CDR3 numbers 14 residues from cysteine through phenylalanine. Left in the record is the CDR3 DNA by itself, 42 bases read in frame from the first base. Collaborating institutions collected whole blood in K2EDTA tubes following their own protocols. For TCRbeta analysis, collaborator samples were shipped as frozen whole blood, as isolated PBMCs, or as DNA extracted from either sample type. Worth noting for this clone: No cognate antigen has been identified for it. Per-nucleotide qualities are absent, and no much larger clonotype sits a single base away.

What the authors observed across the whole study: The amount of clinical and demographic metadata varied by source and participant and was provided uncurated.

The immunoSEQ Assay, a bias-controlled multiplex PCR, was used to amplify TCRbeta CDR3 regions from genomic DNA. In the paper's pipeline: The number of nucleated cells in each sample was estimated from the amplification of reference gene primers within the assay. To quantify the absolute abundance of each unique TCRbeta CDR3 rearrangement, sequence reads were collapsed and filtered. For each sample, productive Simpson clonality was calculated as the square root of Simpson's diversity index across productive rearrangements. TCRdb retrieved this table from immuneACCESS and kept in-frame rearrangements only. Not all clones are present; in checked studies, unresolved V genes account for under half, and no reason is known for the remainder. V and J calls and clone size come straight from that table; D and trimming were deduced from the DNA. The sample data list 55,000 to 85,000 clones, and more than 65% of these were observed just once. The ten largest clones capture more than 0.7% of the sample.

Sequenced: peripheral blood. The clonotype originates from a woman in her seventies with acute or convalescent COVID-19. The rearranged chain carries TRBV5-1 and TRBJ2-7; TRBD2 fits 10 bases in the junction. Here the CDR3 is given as CASSPSGGSYEQYF. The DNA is TGCGCCAGCAGCCCTAGCGGGGGTTCCTACGAGCAGTACTTC.